Listed below are T cell receptor beta chains from one sample, sequenced in a study of T cell responses to AZD1222 COVID-19 vaccine. Measured with immunoSEQ multiplex PCR; TCRdb has only the in-frame clones, and not every one. The sample carries about 110,000 clones, approximately 89% recorded once. This material consisted of peripheral blood, taken on day 0 of MenACWY control vaccination. Receptors originate from an adult in good health. Each CDR3 is given with its conserved first and last residue. D genes are given only for firm matches. Clone size appears in some rows only: once, few, many, or a class for an expanded clone.

abundance	len	v_gene	j_gene	d_gene	CDR3nt	CDR3aa
few	12	TRBV18	TRBJ1-1	.	TGTGCCAGCTCACTAATGGACACTGAAGCTTTCTTT	CASSLMDTEAFF
.	16	TRBV6-5	TRBJ1-2	TRBD1	TGTGCCAGCAGTTACCTCGGGACAGGGGATTCCTATGGCTACACCTTC	CASSYLGTGDSYGYTF
once	15	TRBV7-2	TRBJ1-5	.	TGTGCCAGCAGCTTAGGCGGGATTAGCAATCAGCCCCAGCATTTT	CASSLGGISNQPQHF
.	18	TRBV18	TRBJ2-7	TRBD1	TGTGCCAGCTCACCGCAGACAGGGGCTGCCACCAATTACTACGAGCAGTACTTC	CASSPQTGAATNYYEQYF
.	16	TRBV4-1	TRBJ1-1	TRBD1	TGCGCCAGCAGCGACCGGGACAGGGTCTCGGGCACTGAAGCTTTCTTT	CASSDRDRVSGTEAFF
few	13	TRBV2	TRBJ2-1	TRBD1	TGTGCCAGCTACGGGGACAGTTACAATGAGCAGTTCTTC	CASYGDSYNEQFF
few	12	TRBV30	TRBJ2-7	.	TGTGCCTGGGGTCGGGACACCTACGAGCAGTACTTC	CAWGRDTYEQYF
.	17	TRBV30	TRBJ1-5	TRBD1	TGTGCCTGGGGACAGGGAAGGGTATCGGGGAGCAATCAGCCCCAGCATTTT	CAWGQGRVSGSNQPQHF
.	15	TRBV18	TRBJ1-4	.	TGTGCCAGCTCACCACAAGAGAAGGCAAATGAAAAACTGTTTTTT	CASSPQEKANEKLFF
.	14	TRBV5-6	TRBJ1-6	TRBD1	TGTGCCAGCAGCTTGGGACAGGGGCCGGCACCCCTCCACTTT	CASSLGQGPAPLHF
.	16	TRBV9	TRBJ1-6	.	TGTGCCAGCAGCGTAGAGGCCGACAGCTATAATTCACCCCTCCACTTT	CASSVEADSYNSPLHF
.	13	TRBV10-2	TRBJ1-6	.	TGCGCCAGCAGTGAGTCGAGAGGGGTACCCCTCCACTTT	CASSESRGVPLHF
.	12	TRBV12-3/TRBV12-4	TRBJ1-2	.	TGTGCCAGCAGCTACAGGGCTGGAGGCTACACCTTC	CASSYRAGGYTF
.	11	TRBV3-1/TRBV3-2	TRBJ1-2	.	TGTGCCAGCAGCCTGGGCCATGGCTACACCTTC	CASSLGHGYTF
.	13	TRBV27	TRBJ1-2	.	TGTGCCAGCAGTCCCGCGGGGGGGGGCGCAGGCACCTTC	CASSPAGGGAGTF